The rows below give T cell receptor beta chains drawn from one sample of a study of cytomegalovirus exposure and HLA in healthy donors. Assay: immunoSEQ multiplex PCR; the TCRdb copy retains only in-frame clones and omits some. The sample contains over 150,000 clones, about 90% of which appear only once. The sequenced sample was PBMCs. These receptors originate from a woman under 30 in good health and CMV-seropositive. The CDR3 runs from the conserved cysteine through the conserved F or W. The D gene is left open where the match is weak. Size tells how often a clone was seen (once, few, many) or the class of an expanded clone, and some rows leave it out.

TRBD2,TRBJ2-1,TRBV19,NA,TGTGCCAGTAGTCCCATTAGCGGGCCTTTCAATGAGCAGTTCTTC,CASSPISGPFNEQFF
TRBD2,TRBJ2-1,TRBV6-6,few,TGTGCCAGCAGCTATACTAGCGGGTTCTACAATGAGCAGTTCTTC,CASSYTSGFYNEQFF
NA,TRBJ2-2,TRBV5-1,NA,TGCGCCAGCAGCTTGAAATACTCGGTCGCCGGGGAGCTGTTTTTT,CASSLKYSVAGELFF
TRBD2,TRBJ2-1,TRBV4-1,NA,TGCGCCAGCAGCCCAACTAGCGGGGTAACCTACAATGAGCAGTTCTTC,CASSPTSGVTYNEQFF
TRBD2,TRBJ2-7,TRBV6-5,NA,TGTGCCAGCCGCGGCCCGGGGGGGTCCGAGCAGTACTTC,CASRGPGGSEQYF
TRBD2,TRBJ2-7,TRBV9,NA,TGTGCCAGCAGCGTAACCGGGACTAGCTTTGAAGAGCAGTACTTC,CASSVTGTSFEEQYF
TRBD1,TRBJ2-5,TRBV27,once,TGTGCCAGCAGTTTAATGTCAACGCAGGGGGCAGGGGAGACCCAGTACTTC,CASSLMSTQGAGETQYF
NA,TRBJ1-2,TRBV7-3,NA,TGTGCCAGCAGCCCGGGACCCGCGGGGATTAACTATGGCTACACCTTC,CASSPGPAGINYGYTF
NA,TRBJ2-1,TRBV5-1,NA,TGCGCCAGCAGCTTGGACCAGGGGAACTTTTACAATGAGCAGTTCTTC,CASSLDQGNFYNEQFF
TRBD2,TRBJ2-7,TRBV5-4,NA,TGTGCCCTCAACAATGCCGGGAGGGCCAACGAGCAGTACTTC,CALNNAGRANEQYF
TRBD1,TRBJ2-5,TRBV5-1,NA,TGCGCCAGCAGCCGGACAGGGGACAGCCAAGAGACCCAGTACTTC,CASSRTGDSQETQYF